A selection of T cell receptor beta chains follows, all from one sample in a study of spatial heterogeneity in lung cancer. TCRdb reanalysed the 5' RACE reads using MiXCR and keeps one entry per CDR3 protein. The data show 9,000 to 10,000 distinct CDR3 sequences, about 25% seen once. Sequences were derived from PBMCs, sampled at follow-up. The receptors derive from a female donor with early-stage non-small cell lung cancer. The CDR3 runs from the conserved cysteine through the conserved F or W.

V: TRBV9; CDR3: CASSVGLAGGPVHEQFF
V: TRBV7-9; CDR3: CASSLEKASGRLEQYF
V: TRBV5-1; CDR3: CASSPSAGRVREAFF
V: TRBV20-1; CDR3: CSVLTSGRVQETQYF
V: TRBV24-1; CDR3: CATSDETGDYGETQYF
V: TRBV28; CDR3: CASSYERGSTDTQYF
V: TRBV27; CDR3: CASSRGRDGYTF
V: TRBV12-3/TRBV12-4; CDR3: CASSPPGGRGAFF
V: TRBV11-2; CDR3: CASSKSPVVQETQYF
V: TRBV5-1; CDR3: CASRGQANGELFF
V: TRBV6-2/TRBV6-3; CDR3: CASSTNTAPLDEQFF
V: TRBV15; CDR3: CATSSRRDRSSYEQYF
V: TRBV28; CDR3: CASSLGYNEQFF
V: TRBV6-2/TRBV6-3; CDR3: CASSYSNLAGVTDTQYF
V: TRBV29-1; CDR3: CSAPGLGHTEAFF
V: TRBV19; CDR3: CASSPGGGVGSYNEQFF
V: TRBV11-3; CDR3: CASSLQGEDTEAFF
V: TRBV2; CDR3: CASTRTSGNIQYF
V: TRBV3-1; CDR3: CASSQIAGGETQYF
V: TRBV9; CDR3: CASSGGGASYNEQFF
V: TRBV5-1; CDR3: CASRRDGEGEAFF
V: TRBV7-2; CDR3: CASSLAVSGPREQYF
V: TRBV7-9; CDR3: CASSALGPADEQFF
V: TRBV7-2; CDR3: CASSLRGGYRVDTEAFF
V: TRBV5-4; CDR3: CASSLSSDTQYF
V: TRBV10-3; CDR3: CAISDLQGARAGQNTGELFF
V: TRBV30; CDR3: CAWSVQFGEQFF
V: TRBV19; CDR3: CASSQQPNTGELFF
V: TRBV5-1; CDR3: CASSLAVNVGYTQYF
V: TRBV29-1; CDR3: CSAQPGTGGSGELFF
V: TRBV5-1; CDR3: CASSLERYGYTF
V: TRBV6-2/TRBV6-3; CDR3: CASTLGAVQAQHF
V: TRBV30; CDR3: CAWSGLALNGANVLTF
V: TRBV20-1; CDR3: CSASPGSEAFF
V: TRBV11-2; CDR3: CASSLRGNNEQFF
V: TRBV3-1; CDR3: CASSQDTSGIYEQYF
V: TRBV9; CDR3: CASSAPRGGDTGELFF
V: TRBV29-1; CDR3: CTLGGQPARSPNTGELFF
V: TRBV7-9; CDR3: CASSLDGGGQPQHF
V: TRBV2; CDR3: CASRAQGNTEAFF
V: TRBV5-1; CDR3: CASSRGDYRTGTDTQYF
V: TRBV29-1; CDR3: CSVANRAYEQYF
V: TRBV7-2; CDR3: CASSLGNRNGYTF
V: TRBV5-4; CDR3: CASSPGQDTSSYEQYF
V: TRBV29-1; CDR3: CSVRTSGSYEQYF
V: TRBV29-1; CDR3: CSVVGGEDGYTF
V: TRBV20-1; CDR3: CSARLHSMNTEAFF
V: TRBV5-4; CDR3: CASSMGGSPGSEAFF
V: TRBV7-6; CDR3: CASSSLAGPAETQYF
V: TRBV28; CDR3: CASSFFRAGELFF
V: TRBV4-1; CDR3: CASSRGWSAAGLFF
V: TRBV12-3/TRBV12-4; CDR3: CASSHRESNTGELFF
V: TRBV5-1; CDR3: CASSSQVLAGGATLGELFF
V: TRBV27; CDR3: CASSFSRGETQYF
V: TRBV7-2; CDR3: CASSLSGKRQLFF